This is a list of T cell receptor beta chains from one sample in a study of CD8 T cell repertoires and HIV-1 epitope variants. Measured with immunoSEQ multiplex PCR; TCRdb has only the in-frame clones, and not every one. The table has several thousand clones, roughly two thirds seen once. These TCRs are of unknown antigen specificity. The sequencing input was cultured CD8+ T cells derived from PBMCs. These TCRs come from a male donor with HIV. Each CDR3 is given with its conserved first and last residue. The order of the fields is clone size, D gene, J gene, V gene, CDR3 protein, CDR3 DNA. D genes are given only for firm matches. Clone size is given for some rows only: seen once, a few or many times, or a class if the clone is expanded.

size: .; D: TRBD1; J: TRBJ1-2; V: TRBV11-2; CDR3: CASSGDSYGYTF; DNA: TGTGCCAGCAGCGGGGACAGCTATGGCTACACCTTC
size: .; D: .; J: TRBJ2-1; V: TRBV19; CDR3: CASSIWSWDEQFF; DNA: TGTGCCAGTAGTATCTGGTCGTGGGATGAGCAGTTCTTC
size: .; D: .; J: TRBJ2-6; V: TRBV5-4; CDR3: CASSLYGANVLTF; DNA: TGTGCCAGCAGCTTGTACGGGGCCAACGTCCTGACTTTC
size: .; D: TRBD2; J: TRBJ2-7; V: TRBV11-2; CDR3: CASSFGTSGFSYEQYF; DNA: TGTGCCAGCAGCTTCGGGACTAGCGGGTTCTCCTACGAGCAGTACTTC
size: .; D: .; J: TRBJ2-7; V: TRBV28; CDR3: CASSYGQGPYEQYF; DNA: TGTGCCAGCAGTTACGGCCAGGGCCCCTACGAGCAGTACTTC
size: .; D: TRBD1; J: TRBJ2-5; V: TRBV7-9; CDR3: CASSPDRVQETQYF; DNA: TGTGCCAGCAGCCCCGACAGGGTCCAAGAGACCCAGTACTTC
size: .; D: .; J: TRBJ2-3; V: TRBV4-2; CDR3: CASSQKFTDTQYF; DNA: TGTGCCAGCAGCCAAAAATTCACAGATACGCAGTATTTT
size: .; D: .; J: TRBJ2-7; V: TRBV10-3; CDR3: CAISDGSHTAYEQYF; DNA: TGTGCCATCAGTGATGGCAGTCACACGGCCTACGAGCAGTACTTC
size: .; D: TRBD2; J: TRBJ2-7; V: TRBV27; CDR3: CASSFQAGGTYEQYF; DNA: TGTGCCAGCAGTTTTCAGGCGGGAGGGACCTACGAGCAGTACTTC
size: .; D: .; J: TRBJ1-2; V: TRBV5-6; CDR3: CASSSPQGWDGYTF; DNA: TGTGCCAGCAGCTCCCCGCAGGGTTGGGATGGCTACACCTTC
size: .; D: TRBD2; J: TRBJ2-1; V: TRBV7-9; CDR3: CASSGTSESYNEQFF; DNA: TGTGCCAGCAGCGGGACTAGCGAGTCCTACAATGAGCAGTTCTTC
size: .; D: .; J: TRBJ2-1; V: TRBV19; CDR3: CASSFHNEQFF; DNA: TGTGCCAGTAGTTTCCACAATGAGCAGTTCTTC
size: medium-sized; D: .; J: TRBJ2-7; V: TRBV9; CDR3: CASSVSGGMDEQYF; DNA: TGTGCCAGCAGCGTGTCAGGGGGGATGGACGAGCAGTACTTC
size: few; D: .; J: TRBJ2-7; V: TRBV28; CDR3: CASSYSGGIYEQYF; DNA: TGTGCCAGCAGTTACAGTGGAGGGATCTACGAGCAGTACTTC
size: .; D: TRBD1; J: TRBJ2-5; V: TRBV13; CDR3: CASSLGTGETQYF; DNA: TGTGCCAGCAGCTTGGGGACAGGAGAGACCCAGTACTTC
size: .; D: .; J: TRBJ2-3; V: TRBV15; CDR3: CATSRDSRAVDTQYF; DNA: TGTGCCACCAGCAGAGATAGCAGGGCGGTCGATACGCAGTATTTT
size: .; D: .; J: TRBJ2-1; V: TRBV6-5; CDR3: CASSYEFGGYNEQFF; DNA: TGTGCCAGCAGTTACGAGTTTGGAGGATACAATGAGCAGTTCTTC
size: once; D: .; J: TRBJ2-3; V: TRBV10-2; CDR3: CASSELTRGTDTQYF; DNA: TGCGCCAGCAGTGAACTAACGCGGGGCACAGATACGCAGTATTTT
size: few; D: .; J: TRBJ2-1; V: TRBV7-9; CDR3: CASSPTGGEQFF; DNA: TGTGCCAGCAGCCCCACCGGGGGTGAGCAGTTCTTC
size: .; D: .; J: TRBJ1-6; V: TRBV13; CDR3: CASSFGGENSPLHF; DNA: TGTGCCAGCAGCTTTGGAGGGGAGAATTCACCCCTCCACTTT
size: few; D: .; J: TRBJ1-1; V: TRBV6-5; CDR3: CASSSPQLGLVEAFF; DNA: TGTGCCAGCAGTTCCCCCCAACTCGGGCTCGTTGAAGCTTTCTTT
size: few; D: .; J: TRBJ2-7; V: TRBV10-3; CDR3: CAISGVGNTYEQYF; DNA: TGTGCCATCAGTGGGGTCGGGAATACCTACGAGCAGTACTTC
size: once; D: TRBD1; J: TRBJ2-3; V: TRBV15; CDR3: CATSRELETGDYHDSDTQYF; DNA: TGTGCCACCAGCAGAGAACTCGAGACAGGGGATTATCACGATTCGGATACGCAGTATTTT
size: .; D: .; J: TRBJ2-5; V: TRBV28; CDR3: CASSTGYQETQYF; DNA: TGTGCCAGCAGTACAGGGTACCAAGAGACCCAGTACTTC
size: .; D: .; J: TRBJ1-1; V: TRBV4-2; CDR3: CASSQGQAEAFF; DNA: TGTGCCAGCAGCCAAGGACAGGCGGAAGCTTTCTTT
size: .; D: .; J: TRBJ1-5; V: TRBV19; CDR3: CASSIRPGGQPQHF; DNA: TGTGCCAGTAGTATTCGGCCGGGCGGCCAGCCCCAGCATTTT
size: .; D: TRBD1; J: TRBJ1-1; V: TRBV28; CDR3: CASSASPGTGAPEAFF; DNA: TGTGCCAGCAGCGCTAGTCCCGGGACAGGGGCGCCAGAAGCTTTCTTT
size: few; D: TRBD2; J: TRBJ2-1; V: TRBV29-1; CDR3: CSVRQLAGVGNEQFF; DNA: TGCAGCGTTCGTCAACTAGCGGGAGTGGGCAATGAGCAGTTCTTC
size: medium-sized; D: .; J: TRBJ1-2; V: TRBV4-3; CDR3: CASSQDPPDLDYGYTF; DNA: TGCGCCAGCAGCCAAGATCCCCCAGACTTGGACTATGGCTACACCTTC
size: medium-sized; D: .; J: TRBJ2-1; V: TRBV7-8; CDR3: CASSLDSSYNEQFF; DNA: TGTGCCAGCAGCTTAGATAGCTCCTACAATGAGCAGTTCTTC
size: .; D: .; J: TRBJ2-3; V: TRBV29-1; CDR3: CSISGFVNTQYF; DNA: TGCAGCATTTCAGGGTTTGTAAATACGCAGTATTTT
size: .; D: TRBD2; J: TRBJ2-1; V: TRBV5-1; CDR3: CASSLNSGRVIGEQFF; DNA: TGCGCCAGCAGCTTAAATAGCGGGAGAGTAATAGGGGAGCAGTTCTTC
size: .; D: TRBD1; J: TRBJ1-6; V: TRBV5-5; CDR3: CASSQDRAGGSPLHF; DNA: TGCGCCAGCAGCCAAGATCGGGCAGGGGGTTCACCCCTCCACTTT
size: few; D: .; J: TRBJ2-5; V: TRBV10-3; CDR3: CAISEFKPETQYF; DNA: TGTGCCATCAGTGAGTTCAAGCCTGAGACCCAGTACTTC
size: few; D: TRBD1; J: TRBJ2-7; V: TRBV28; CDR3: CASSWSLGQSLYEQYF; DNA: TGTGCCAGCAGTTGGTCACTGGGACAGAGCCTCTACGAGCAGTACTTC
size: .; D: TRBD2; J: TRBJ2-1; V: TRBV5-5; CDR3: CASSPLAVYNEQFF; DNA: TGTGCCAGCAGCCCTCTAGCGGTTTACAATGAGCAGTTCTTC
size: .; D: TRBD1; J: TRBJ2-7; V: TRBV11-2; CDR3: CASSRGQGRSYEQYF; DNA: TGTGCCAGCAGCCGGGGACAGGGGCGTTCCTACGAGCAGTACTTC
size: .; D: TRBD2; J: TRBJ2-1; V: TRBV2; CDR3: CASSEAPSGSDNEQFF; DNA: TGTGCCAGCAGTGAAGCCCCTAGCGGGAGTGACAATGAGCAGTTCTTC
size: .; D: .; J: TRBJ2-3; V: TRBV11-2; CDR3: CASSPPGWEAGPFF; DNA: TGTGCCAGCAGCCCCCCAGGGTGGGAAGCGGGTCCGTTTTTT
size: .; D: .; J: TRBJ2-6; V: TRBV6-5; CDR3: CASSYVSGRGANVLTF; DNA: TGTGCCAGCAGTTACGTATCGGGGAGAGGGGCCAACGTCCTGACTTTC
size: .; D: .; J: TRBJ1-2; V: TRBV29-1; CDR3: CSVVYGDGYTF; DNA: TGCAGCGTTGTGTATGGGGATGGCTACACCTTC
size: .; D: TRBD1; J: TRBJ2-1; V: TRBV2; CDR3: CASSGPKDRVVGNEQFF; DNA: TGTGCCAGCAGTGGACCCAAGGACAGGGTGGTTGGGAATGAGCAGTTCTTC
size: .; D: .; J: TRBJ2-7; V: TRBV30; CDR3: CAWGLATLQYF; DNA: TGTGCCTGGGGGCTTGCGACGTTACAGTACTTC
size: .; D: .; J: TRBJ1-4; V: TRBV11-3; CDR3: CASSLGNREREKLFF; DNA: TGTGCCAGCAGCTTAGGTAACAGAGAGCGGGAAAAACTGTTTTTT
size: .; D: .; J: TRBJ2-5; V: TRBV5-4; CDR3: CASSFLTPQETQYF; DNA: TGTGCCAGCAGCTTCCTAACACCTCAAGAGACCCAGTACTTC
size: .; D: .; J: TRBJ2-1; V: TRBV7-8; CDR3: CASSLAGLLPNNEQFF; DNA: TGTGCCAGCAGCTTAGCGGGGCTACTGCCTAACAATGAGCAGTTCTTC